The sequence of this T cell receptor beta chain was determined in a study of CD8+ T cells in alopecia areata. Study-level points and caveats: Sharing of TCRs across patients appeared less clear than in mice, possibly for HLA-related reasons.

Sorting of CD4+ and CD8+ T cells was performed on PBMCs. As for this clone: The target antigen is unknown.

The CDR3 covers 12 residues. Between the trimmed V and J ends, which lost 5 bases and 10 bases, there was a span of 12 bases. Germline V gene lookup returns CDR1 MNHEY and CDR2 SVGAGI. It was cDNA, reverse transcribed from extracted RNA, that served as the sequencing template. The assay was immunoSEQ multiplex PCR, and TCRdb's table has in-frame clones only and misses some. The table lists 140,000 to 150,000 clones, about three fifths of them singletons. The clonotype comes from a human donor in good health. Sequencing was performed on CD8+ T cells sorted from blood. This sequence joins TRBV6-5 and TRBJ2-1, with D unclear. The CDR3: CASSPDGTEQFF. Written as DNA, the CDR3 is TGTGCCAGCAGTCCAGACGGTACCGAGCAGTTCTTC.